This TCR beta chain was profiled in a study of blood T cell repertoires in COVID-19. This table comes from immunoSEQ multiplex PCR, and its TCRdb copy is limited to in-frame clones, with some not included. The sample lists approximately 170,000 clones; less than 80% were seen once. This CDR3 comprises 13 residues. Per the germline V gene, CDR1 is SNHLY and CDR2 is FYNNEI. The V end was cut by 6 bases, the J end by 2 bases, with 10 bases between. V is TRBV2 and J is TRBJ1-2, with D possibly being TRBD1 (5 bases). The sequence was collected from an older woman in a cohort exposed to, infected with or recovered from COVID-19 (not recorded which). Sequenced sample: PBMCs or T cells enriched from blood (not recorded which). Written as DNA, the CDR3 is TGTGCCAGCAGCCCTCAGGGAAACTATGGCTACACCTTC. It is translated as CASSPQGNYGYTF. Complete variable domain (other parts from reference TRBV2 and TRBJ1-2): EPEVTQTPSHQVTQMGQEVILRCVPISNHLYFYWYRQILGQKVEFLVSFYNNEISEKSEIFDDQFSVERPDGSNFTLKIRSTKLEDSAMYFCASSPQGNYGYTFGSGTRLTVV.